This T cell receptor (beta chain) emerged from a study of blood T cell repertoires in COVID-19. Participant ages covered about 18 to 90 years across about 22 US areas. Per germline, CDR1 SGHTA and CDR2 FQGTGA. Trimming took 2 bases from V and 9 from J, leaving 11 bases between them. This CDR3 is 13 amino acids long. Repertoires were generated with immunoSEQ multiplex PCR, while TCRdb's copy carries only in-frame clones and drops some. This repertoire shows over 250,000 clones, 85% to 90% found once; its top ten account for around 1.9%. This sequence joins TRBV7-3 and TRBJ2-1, with a weak D call TRBD2 (5 bases). The clonotype originates from a woman in her fifties or sixties who had recovered from COVID-19. Source material: PBMCs or T cells enriched from blood (not recorded which). DNA of the CDR3: TGTGCCAGCAGCTTAGGGAGCGAGACTGAGCAGTTCTTC. It encodes CASSLGSETEQFF. Full variable domain (missing parts from reference TRBV7-3 and TRBJ2-1): GAGVSQTPSNKVTEKGKYVELRCDPISGHTALYWYRQSLGQGPEFLIYFQGTGAADDSGLPNDRFFAVRPEGSVSTLKIQRTERGDSAVYLCASSLGSETEQFFGPGTRLTVL.